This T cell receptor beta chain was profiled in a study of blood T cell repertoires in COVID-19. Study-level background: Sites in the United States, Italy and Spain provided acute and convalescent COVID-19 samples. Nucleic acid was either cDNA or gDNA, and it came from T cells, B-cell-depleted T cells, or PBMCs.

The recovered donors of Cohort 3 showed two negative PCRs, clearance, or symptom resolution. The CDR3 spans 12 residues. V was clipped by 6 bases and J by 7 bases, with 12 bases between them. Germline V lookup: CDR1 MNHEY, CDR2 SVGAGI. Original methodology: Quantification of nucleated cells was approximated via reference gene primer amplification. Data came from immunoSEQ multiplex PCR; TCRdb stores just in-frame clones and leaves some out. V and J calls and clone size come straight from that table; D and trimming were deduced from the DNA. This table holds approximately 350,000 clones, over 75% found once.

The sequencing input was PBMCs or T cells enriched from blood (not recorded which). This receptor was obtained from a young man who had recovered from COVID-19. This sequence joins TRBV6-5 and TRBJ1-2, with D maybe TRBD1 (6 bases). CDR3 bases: TGTGCCAGCAGCCGGGGACAAGGTGGCTACACCTTC. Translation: CASSRGQGGYTF.